This TCR beta chain originates from a study of blood T cell repertoires in COVID-19. Everyone who took part was about 18 to 90 years old, and they came from about 25 US areas. V was pared by 3 bases and J by 0 bases, with 10 bases between. Per germline, CDR1 SGHRS and CDR2 YFSETQ. CDR3 size: 16 residues. Produced via immunoSEQ multiplex PCR; TCRdb's table is partial and in-frame only. Of 170,000 or so clones in the sample, roughly 87% were seen once. The specimen was PBMCs or T cells enriched from blood (not recorded which). The TCR originated in a woman in her forties or fifties who had recovered from COVID-19. The chain joins TRBV5-1 to TRBJ2-6, with D possibly being TRBD1 (6 bases). CDR3: CASSSNRVSGANVLTF. DNA of the CDR3: TGCGCCAGCAGCTCCAACAGGGTCTCTGGGGCCAACGTCCTGACTTTC. Full variable domain (rest looked up from reference TRBV5-1 and TRBJ2-6): KAGVTQTPRYLIKTRGQQVTLSCSPISGHRSVSWYQQTPGQGLQFLFEYFSETQRNKGNFPGRFSGRQFSNSRSEMNVSTLELGDSALYLCASSSNRVSGANVLTFGAGSRLTVL.